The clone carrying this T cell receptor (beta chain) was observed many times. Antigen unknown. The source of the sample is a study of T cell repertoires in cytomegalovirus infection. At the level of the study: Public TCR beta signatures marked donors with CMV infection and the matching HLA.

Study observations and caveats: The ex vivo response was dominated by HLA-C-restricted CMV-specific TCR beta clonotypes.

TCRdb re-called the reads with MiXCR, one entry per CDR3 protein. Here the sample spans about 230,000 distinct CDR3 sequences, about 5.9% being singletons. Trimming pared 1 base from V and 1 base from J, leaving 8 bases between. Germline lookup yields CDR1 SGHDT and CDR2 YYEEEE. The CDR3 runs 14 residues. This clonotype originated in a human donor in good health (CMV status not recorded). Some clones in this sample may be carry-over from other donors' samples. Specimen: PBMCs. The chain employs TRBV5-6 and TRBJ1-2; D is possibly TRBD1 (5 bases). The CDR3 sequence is CASSLSGINYGYTF. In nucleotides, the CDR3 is TGTGCCAGCAGCTTGTCAGGGATTAACTATGGCTACACCTTC.